A single T cell receptor beta chain is shown here with its context. A junction end diverges from the germline sequence, so it may reflect a read error. This entry is derived from a study of breast tumors, draining lymph nodes, adjacent tissues. Per the germline V gene, CDR1 is SGDLS and CDR2 is YYNGEE. The CDR3 is 14 residues long. Samples came from axillary lymph nodes draining the breast cancer. TCRdb redid the calling of the multiplex PCR reads with MiXCR, one entry per CDR3 protein. The sample has over 130,000 distinct CDR3 sequences; around a third are singletons. The chain combines TRBV9 with TRBJ2-3, with D perhaps TRBD1 (6 bases). The source material was axillary lymph node tissue. This clonotype was obtained from a female donor with breast cancer. Some clones in this sample may be carry-over from other donors' samples. In DNA, the CDR3 is TGTGCCAGCAGCGTAGCACAGGAGACAGGTACGCAGTCTTTT. Protein sequence: CASSVAQETGTQSF.